This record concerns one T cell receptor beta chain sequence. The target antigen is unknown. Measured with immunoSEQ multiplex PCR; TCRdb has only the in-frame clones, and not every one. This table holds approximately 190,000 clones, 75% to 80% found once. The germline CDR1 and CDR2 sequences are LNHDA and SQIVND (reference sequence). This CDR3 spans 15 amino acids. The junction had 8 bases not matched to a gene; V was cut back by 5 bases and J by 2 bases. These data are taken from a study of cytotoxic CD8 clonotypes in ibrutinib-treated CLL. Study background: Partial response occurred in approximately 24 patients and complete response in 2; at median about 70 months, about 14 remained remitted and approximately twelve progressed. Points from the study as a whole: Clonality went up at ibrutinib response and then declined back toward baseline at progression. On treatment, the uncommon public clonotypes contracted or remained stable.

The chain links TRBV19 to TRBJ2-5; 7 nucleotides match TRBD1. The input for sequencing was PBMCs, taken after 12 months of ibrutinib treatment. The clonotype was recovered from a human donor with chronic lymphocytic leukemia. Written as DNA, the CDR3 is TGTGCCAGTAGTTCCAGGACAGGTCCTCAAGAGACCCAGTACTTC. Its protein is CASSSRTGPQETQYF. Full variable domain (outside the CDR3, taken from reference TRBV19 and TRBJ2-5): DGGITQSPKYLFRKEGQNVTLSCEQNLNHDAMYWYRQDPGQGLRLIYYSQIVNDFQKGDIAEGYSVSREKKESFPLTVTSAQKNPTAFYLCASSSRTGPQETQYFGPGTRLLVL.